The present T cell receptor (beta chain) was sequenced within a study of blood T cell repertoires in COVID-19. Study-wide background: The analysed material was cDNA or gDNA that came from T cells, B-cell-depleted T cells, or PBMCs.

TCRdb's copy holds only in-frame clones and misses some; the assay was immunoSEQ multiplex PCR. The sample carries some 150,000 clones, around four fifths recorded once. Germline V gene sequence: CDR1 MNHEY, CDR2 SVGAGI. This CDR3 comprises 15 residues. V trimming: 5 bases; J trimming: 0 bases; junction bases outside the gene matches: 4. The origin of this receptor is a woman in her 70s with COVID-19, enrolled during active disease. The chain couples TRBV6-5 to TRBJ1-5, with 7 bases that match TRBD1. The sample was peripheral blood. CDR3 region: CASSIGTVSNQPQHF. CDR3 coding DNA: TGTGCCAGCAGTATCGGGACAGTTAGCAATCAGCCCCAGCATTTT.